This T cell receptor (beta chain) came from a study of cytomegalovirus exposure and HLA in healthy donors. In the study overall: The same platform was used for the 90 to 150 validation repertoires and the roughly 640 first-cohort repertoires, a later analysis reported. General study findings and limits: As confirmed in vitro, a few CMV-associated chains were specific for CMV antigens.

Concerning this clone: Its antigen is still unknown.

The data were produced by immunoSEQ multiplex PCR, yet TCRdb's version contains in-frame clones alone and is incomplete. Seen here are some 66,000 clones, 95% to 97% observed once, and the top ten hold about 1.5%. Germline V gene data show CDR1 as LNHDA and CDR2 as SQIVND (reference sequence). The CDR3 runs 17 residues. With 0 bases clipped from V and 3 bases from J, the junction kept 6 bases outside the gene matches. Sequenced material: PBMCs. The chain carries TRBV19 and TRBJ2-7; 12 nucleotides match TRBD1. The TCR originated in a young woman in good health and CMV-seropositive. The CDR3 DNA sequence: TGTGCCAGTAGTATAGAGTCGGGGACAGGGGGCTTCTACGAGCAGTACTTC. Translation gives CASSIESGTGGFYEQYF.